Below, one TCR beta chain is given with its context. Clones were read by immunoSEQ multiplex PCR, and TCRdb kept only the in-frame ones, dropping some. This sample has roughly 100,000 clones, with roughly 90% found just once. The data are from a study of blood T cell repertoires in COVID-19. The sequenced material came from peripheral blood. This clonotype originated in a human donor in a cohort sampled during active COVID-19.

For the CDR3, the DNA is TGTGCCAGCAGTGGGACTAGCGGGGGACCCTACAATGAGCAGTTCTTC. Protein sequence: CASSGTSGGPYNEQFF. The chain recombines TRBV9 with TRBJ2-1; TRBD2 aligns across 14 bases. Germline assignment: CDR1 SGDLS and CDR2 YYNGEE. The CDR3 spans 16 residues. V shed 5 bases, J shed 2 bases, and the junction held 3 bases outside the gene matches.